This passage covers 18 T cell receptor beta chains from one sample sequenced in a study of radiation and T cells in renal cell carcinoma (dated by TCRdb to 2018 to 2020). The meaning of the sample's time point label: tumor resected at nephrectomy. The meaning of the sample's treatment or condition label: treatment-naive control, cytoreductive nephrectomy. The library was prepared using the immunoSEQ multiplex PCR assay. This is the immuneACCESS table as TCRdb keeps it, with only in-frame sequences that have V and J called. A part of the clones is gone; compared with another copy, unresolved V genes explain less than half, and the rest is unexplained. This sample has more than 10,000 clones in its table, and around 56% of those were observed once. The ten largest make up around a tenth of the sample. The specimen was tumor tissue, collected from a patient whose treatment was nephrectomy without radiotherapy. The receptor source for this set is a man between 40 and 49 years old with renal cell carcinoma.

The chain couples TRBV9 to TRBJ2-1; 7 bases are a match to TRBD2. Germline loops: CDR1 SGDLS, CDR2 YYNGEE. The CDR3 consists of 14 residues. The J segment lost 7 bases and the V segment lost 0 bases, leaving 4 bases of the junction unmatched. The DNA for the CDR3 is TGTGCCAGCAGCGTAGCGGTTAGCGGGAATGAGCAGTTCTTC. Amino acid sequence: CASSVAVSGNEQFF.

The chain links TRBV9 to TRBJ1-2, with 8 positions matching TRBD1. Trimming removed 3 bases from V and 6 bases from J; junction bases left unmatched: 16. The CDR3 totals 17 residues. Germline CDR1 SGDLS, CDR2 YYNGEE. CDR3 sequence (DNA): TGTGCCAGCAGCGCGTCCGGGACAGGTCTCACATACCATGGCTACACCTTC. Its protein product is CASSASGTGLTYHGYTF.

The V gene is TRBV5-6, the J gene TRBJ2-3; TRBD2 agrees at 7 bases. Germline loops: CDR1 SGHDT, CDR2 YYEEEE. The length of the CDR3 is 17 residues. After removal of 1 base from V and 2 bases from J, the junction contained 10 bases not matched to a gene. The CDR3 reads CASSLWRPGGDTDTQYF. The CDR3 nucleotides read TGTGCCAGCAGCTTGTGGCGGCCGGGGGGAGACACAGATACGCAGTATTTT.

This chain links TRBV11-3 with TRBJ2-7; D unclear. The ends were cut back, 2 bases at V and 2 bases at J, with 7 bases in the middle. The CDR3 is 13 residues long. The germline CDR1 and CDR2 sequences are SGHNT and YENEEA. CDR3 in amino acids: CASSLTAAYEQYF. The CDR3 nucleotides read TGTGCCAGCAGCTTAACAGCAGCCTACGAGCAGTACTTC.

The chain has TRBV2 and TRBJ2-7; 7 bases match TRBD1. Germline lookup yields CDR1 SNHLY and CDR2 FYNNEI. The CDR3 is made up of 14 amino acids. V dropped 10 bases and J dropped 6; count of bases not matched to a gene: 15. The CDR3 DNA sequence: TGTGCCACCACAGACAGGGTGAGCGGTAGCGAGCAGTACGTC. Translated, it gives CATTDRVSGSEQYV.

The chain recombines TRBV10-3 with TRBJ1-2; D might be TRBD1 (5 bases). The CDR3 has 14 amino acids. Trimming shortened V by 0 bases and J by 2 bases, and 7 bases separated the two germline ends. Germline CDR1 reads ENHRY; CDR2 reads SYGVKD. The CDR3 DNA reads TGTGCCATCAGTGAGTCGGGGCCGAACTATGGCTACACCTTC. This sequence encodes CAISESGPNYGYTF.

This clone appeared a single time. The chain has TRBV5-1 and TRBJ2-4; no reliable D call. The germline V gene has CDR1 SGHRS and CDR2 YFSETQ. CDR3 size: 14 residues. Trimming removed 4 bases from V and 7 bases from J, with 15 bases in between. CDR3 coding DNA: TGCGCCAGCAGCCCCGGTGATGTTAAGAACATTCAGTACTTC. The encoded protein is CASSPGDVKNIQYF.

This chain uses TRBV7-6 with TRBJ2-7, with unresolved D. The germline CDR1 and CDR2 sequences are SGHVS and FNYEAQ. V lost 2 bases to trimming and J lost 0 bases, with 8 bases between them. This CDR3 has 14 amino acids. This CDR3 reads CASSLSQSSYEQYV. The CDR3 DNA follows: TGTGCCAGCAGCTTATCCCAGAGCTCCTACGAGCAGTACGTC.

Worth noting for this clone: The sample holds other DNA sequences that translate to the same CDR3. The chain joins TRBV4-3 to TRBJ1-2, with TRBD1 matching over 7 bases. Trimming at V came to 0 bases and at J to 5 bases, leaving 3 bases not matched to a gene. This CDR3 is 14 amino acids long. Looked up from germline, CDR1 is LGHNA and CDR2 is YSLEER. The CDR3 region has the DNA TGCGCCAGCAGCCAAGATCCAGGGGGGTATGGCTACACCTTC. This codes for CASSQDPGGYGYTF.

The V call is TRBV27, the J call TRBJ2-1; TRBD1 is a possible D gene (5 bases). This CDR3 is built from 17 residues. Germline V gives CDR1 MNHEY, CDR2 SMNVEV (reference sequence). Between the trimmed V and J ends, which lost 0 bases and 3 bases, there was a span of 15 bases. The CDR3 DNA is TGTGCCAGCAGTTTATCGAACCCCTCAGGGCGCTACAATGAGCAGTTCTTC. Protein: CASSLSNPSGRYNEQFF.

The J gene is TRBJ2-3, the V gene TRBV2, with TRBD2 matching 8 bases. V was clipped by 2 bases and J by 4 bases; unmatched bases: 8. This CDR3 region has 16 residues. Germline loops: CDR1 SNHLY, CDR2 FYNNEI. As DNA, the CDR3 is TGTGCCAGCAGTGAAAGCCAGCGGGAGTGGCCAGATACGCAGTATTTT. Amino acid sequence: CASSESQREWPDTQYF.

The chain links TRBV6-1 to TRBJ2-7; a weak D match, TRBD2 (5 bases). V shed 8 bases and J shed 3 bases, with 14 bases lying between them. Germline V gene lookup returns CDR1 MNHNS and CDR2 SASEGT. CDR3 length equals 13 residues. The CDR3 sequence: CASGLGARYEQYF. For the CDR3, the DNA is TGTGCCAGCGGCCTGGGAGCTCGCTACGAGCAGTACTTC.

The chain carries TRBV19 and TRBJ2-7; TRBD2 matches at 11 bases. This CDR3 region has 14 residues. Per germline, CDR1 LNHDA and CDR2 SQIVND (reference sequence). V shed 6 bases, J shed 4 bases, and the junction held 5 bases outside the gene matches. The CDR3 protein is CASSLAGGLYEQYF. DNA of the CDR3: TGTGCCAGTAGCTTAGCGGGAGGGCTATACGAGCAGTACTTC.

This chain links TRBV27 with TRBJ2-7, with TRBD1 matching over 9 bases. CDR1 is MNHEY and CDR2 is SMNVEV in the germline V gene (reference sequence). V gave up 6 bases and J gave up 6 bases; unmatched junction bases: 12. This CDR3 spans 15 amino acids. CDR3 coding DNA: TGTGCCAGCAGGAGTAAATGGACAGGGGCGGGCGAGCAGTACTTC. Translating it yields CASRSKWTGAGEQYF.

V gene TRBV5-4 combines with J gene TRBJ2-5; 7 bases map to TRBD1. The CDR3 contains 14 residues. V dropped 5 bases and J dropped 4; count of bases not matched to a gene: 8. The germline CDR1 and CDR2 sequences are SGHNT and YYREEE (reference sequence). The CDR3 coding sequence is TGTGCCAGCAGGATGCAGGGGGATGGAGAGACCCAGTACTTC. This codes for CASRMQGDGETQYF.

The chain combines TRBV7-2 with TRBJ2-1; the D call may be TRBD1 or TRBD2 (5 bases each). This CDR3 spans 13 amino acids. Trimming cost V 5 bases and J 7 bases, with 12 bases left between them. Germline V gene sequence: CDR1 SGHTA, CDR2 FQGNSA. CDR3 nucleotide sequence: TGTGCCAGCAGCCCCGGGACCCCGAATGAGCAGTTCTTC. Translating gives CASSPGTPNEQFF.

Judged by abundance, this clone is medium-sized. The genes are TRBV7-2 and TRBJ1-1, with TRBD1 as a possible D gene (5 bases). Trimming took 1 base from V and 1 from J, leaving 13 bases between them. Germline-derived CDR1 and CDR2 are SGHTA and FQGNSA. The CDR3 sequence is 16 residues long. The CDR3 region is CASSLGYGTTNTEAFF. DNA for the CDR3: TGTGCCAGCAGCTTAGGATACGGGACCACGAACACTGAAGCTTTCTTT.

The rearrangement links TRBV10-3 to TRBJ1-1; D might be TRBD1 (5 bases). The CDR3 is made up of 16 amino acids. The V and J ends lost 4 bases and 1 base respectively, with 16 bases between them. Germline lookup yields CDR1 ENHRY and CDR2 SYGVKD. CDR3 nucleotides: TGTGCCATCAGTGGATCTATAGGGGCCACGAACACTGAAGCTTTCTTT. Translating it yields CAISGSIGATNTEAFF.